Shown below are 31 T cell receptor beta chains from a single sample sequenced in a study of identifying expanded T cells in peripheral blood. Repertoires were generated with immunoSEQ multiplex PCR, while TCRdb's copy carries only in-frame clones and drops some. The data show around 84,000 clones, about 90% seen once. Specimen: blood. Source of these receptors: a person between 18 and 75 years old in good health.

The chain is built from TRBV10-1 and TRBJ2-7, with no clear D. This CDR3 has 12 amino acids. Deletions cut 4 bases from V and 7 bases from J, with 11 bases between. Germline CDR1 and CDR2: WNHNN and SYGVQD (reference sequence). The CDR3 sequence: CASSGASREQYF. CDR3 sequence (DNA): TGCGCCAGCAGTGGGGCATCTAGGGAGCAGTACTTC.

The chain uses TRBV5-8 and TRBJ1-1; 8 nucleotides align to TRBD1. The V gene's germline CDR1 is SGHTS and CDR2 YDEGEE. V lost 4 bases to trimming and J lost 5 bases; unmatched junction nucleotides: 4. The CDR3 has 13 amino acids. CDR3 protein: CASSLNRGTEAFF. DNA of the CDR3: TGTGCCAGCAGCCTGAACAGGGGGACTGAAGCTTTCTTT.

The chain has TRBV10-2 and TRBJ1-2; TRBD1 aligns across 10 bases. This CDR3 is built from 14 residues. Trimming at V came to 5 bases and at J to 8 bases, leaving 8 bases not matched to a gene. The germline CDR1 and CDR2 sequences are WSHSY and SAAADI. The CDR3 loop is CASSQPGQGIGYTF. The CDR3 DNA is TGCGCCAGCAGTCAACCGGGACAGGGGATCGGCTACACCTTC.

This sequence joins TRBV19 and TRBJ1-3, with TRBD1 identical over 10 bases. Germline loops: CDR1 LNHDA, CDR2 SQIVND (reference sequence). The trim removed 7 bases at V and 2 bases at J, leaving 5 bases unmatched. This CDR3 is built from 15 residues. CDR3 region: CASTRQGAAGNTIYF. The CDR3 DNA is TGTGCCAGTACCCGACAGGGGGCGGCTGGAAACACCATATATTTT.

A single count supports this clone. The chain employs TRBV28 and TRBJ1-2; D unresolved. This CDR3 is 13 amino acids long. The germline gives CDR1 MDHEN, CDR2 SYDVKM. Trimming shortened V by 6 bases and J by 4 bases, and 12 bases separated the two germline ends. The CDR3 region has the DNA TGTGCCAGCAGGTTCGGTGGGCGCTATGGCTACACCTTC. This gives the protein CASRFGGRYGYTF.

The chain joins TRBV5-4 to TRBJ2-5; TRBD1 might be the D (6 bases). V was trimmed by 4 bases and J by 0 bases, leaving 10 bases between them. The CDR3 totals 14 residues. Germline V lookup: CDR1 SGHNT, CDR2 YYREEE (reference sequence). The DNA for the CDR3 is TGTGCCAGCAGCGCCGGACAGAACCAAGAGACCCAGTACTTC. It translates to CASSAGQNQETQYF.

The CDR3: CASSVVGKKAFF. CDR3 nucleotide sequence: TGTGCCAGCAGCGTAGTGGGCAAAAAAGCTTTCTTT. The gene calls are TRBV9 and TRBJ1-1; D is unresolved. The V and J ends lost 0 bases and 9 bases respectively, with 9 bases between them. The CDR3 is 12 residues long. Germline values: CDR1 SGDLS, CDR2 YYNGEE.

This chain connects TRBV5-5 to TRBJ1-6; no clear D gene. In germline, CDR1 is SGHKS, CDR2 YYEKEE (reference sequence). V shed 0 bases and J shed 0 bases, with 7 bases lying between them. The CDR3 has 16 residues. The chain's CDR3 is CASSLDRNSYNSPLHF. CDR3 DNA sequence: TGTGCCAGCAGCTTGGACAGAAACTCCTATAATTCACCCCTCCACTTT.

The V and J genes are TRBV5-6 and TRBJ1-3, with D maybe TRBD1 (5 bases). Trimming took off 0 bases at V and 7 bases at J, with 14 bases between the two ends. In germline, CDR1 is SGHDT, CDR2 YYEEEE. The CDR3 has 15 residues. The CDR3 region has the DNA TGTGCCAGCAGCTTGGCAGCGGTATCAGGGAACACCATATATTTT. This translates into CASSLAAVSGNTIYF.

This chain connects TRBV7-8 to TRBJ1-1; a weak D match, TRBD1 (5 bases). The CDR3 totals 16 residues. Germline V lookup: CDR1 SGHVS, CDR2 FQNEAQ. The V end was cut by 1 base, the J end by 0 bases, with 12 bases between. The DNA for the CDR3 is TGTGCCAGCAGCTTAGATCGGACACGGATGAACACTGAAGCTTTCTTT. Translation gives CASSLDRTRMNTEAFF.

J is TRBJ2-7 and V is TRBV6-1, with 10 nucleotides matching TRBD2. The CDR3 is 16 amino acids. Germline-derived CDR1 and CDR2 are MNHNS and SASEGT. The trim removed 4 bases at V and 7 bases at J, leaving 13 bases unmatched. In DNA, the CDR3 is TGTGCCAGCAGTGCTGCTCGAGCGGGGGGGAGGCAAGAGCAGTACTTC. Amino acids: CASSAARAGGRQEQYF.

This clone was counted between two and nine times. The sample holds other DNA sequences that translate to the same CDR3. V gene TRBV5-4 combines with J gene TRBJ1-4; no reliable D call. Trimming pared 2 bases from V and 1 base from J, leaving 6 bases between. This CDR3 is built from 14 residues. Per the germline V gene, CDR1 is SGHNT and CDR2 is YYREEE (reference sequence). The CDR3 loop reads CASSLDQTNEKLFF. The CDR3 nucleotides read TGTGCCAGCAGCTTAGACCAAACTAATGAAAAACTGTTTTTT.

J is TRBJ1-1 and V is TRBV2; D gene ambiguous. With 10 bases removed from V and 6 bases from J, the gap between germline ends came to 21 bases. Germline V gene sequence: CDR1 SNHLY, CDR2 FYNNEI. CDR3 size: 14 residues. The CDR3 DNA is TGTGCCACCGCAGGACTCTCAAGCAAGGCTGAAGCTTTCTTT. It yields the protein CATAGLSSKAEAFF.

The V call is TRBV19, the J call TRBJ2-7; 8 nucleotides match TRBD1. The V gene's germline CDR1 is LNHDA and CDR2 SQIVND (reference sequence). The CDR3 has 14 residues. J was trimmed by 0 bases and V by 7 bases; bases with no gene match: 5. CDR3 DNA sequence: TGTGCCAGTAAGAGGGGGACAGGCTCCTACGAGCAGTACTTC. Translated, it gives CASKRGTGSYEQYF. The full variable domain, with the rest looked up from reference TRBV19 and TRBJ2-7, is DGGITQSPKYLFRKEGQNVTLSCEQNLNHDAMYWYRQDPGQGLRLIYYSQIVNDFQKGDIAEGYSVSREKKESFPLTVTSAQKNPTAFYLCASKRGTGSYEQYFGPGTRLTVT.

The genes are TRBV7-2 and TRBJ1-1; 12 bases fit TRBD1. V dropped 4 bases and J dropped 4; count of bases not matched to a gene: 7. Looked up from germline, CDR1 is SGHTA and CDR2 is FQGNSA. CDR3 length: 16 residues. CDR3 sequence reads: CASSSGTGGVGTEAFF. The CDR3 DNA reads TGTGCCAGCAGCTCCGGGACAGGGGGCGTCGGCACTGAAGCTTTCTTT.

This clone has only a few counts. The V and J genes are TRBV30 and TRBJ1-6; D remains unclear. The CDR3 extends over 12 amino acids. The germline gives CDR1 GTSNPN, CDR2 SVGIG (reference sequence). The germline V and J ends were trimmed by 4 bases and 12 bases, with 13 bases remaining between them. The DNA for the CDR3 is TGTGCCTGGACAAGCCGCTTGGAACCCCTCCACTTT. This encodes CAWTSRLEPLHF.

This chain connects TRBV19 to TRBJ1-1; 9 bases map to TRBD1. The CDR3 loop spans 18 amino acids. Germline V gene lookup returns CDR1 LNHDA and CDR2 SQIVND (reference sequence). The V gene end was trimmed by 1 base and the J gene end by 0 bases; junction bases not matched to a gene: 9. DNA for the CDR3: TGTGCCAGTAGTATAGGAGGGACAGGGCGACTTATGAACACTGAAGCTTTCTTT. Translating it yields CASSIGGTGRLMNTEAFF.

The rearrangement links TRBV14 to TRBJ2-7, with 13 bases identical to TRBD2. Germline V gives CDR1 SGHDN, CDR2 FVKESK. The V and J ends lost 4 bases and 3 bases, in that order; junction bases with no gene match: 15. This CDR3 spans 19 amino acids. In DNA form, the CDR3 reads TGTGCCAGCAGCCCCTGGCGTGGACTAGCGGGAGATAGCCGCTACGAGCAGTACTTC. Residues: CASSPWRGLAGDSRYEQYF.

The rearrangement uses TRBV9 and TRBJ2-5; D remains unclear. CDR1 is SGDLS, CDR2 YYNGEE, per germline. This CDR3 contains 12 residues. The V and J ends lost 6 bases and 5 bases respectively, with 11 bases between them. CDR3 nucleotide sequence: TGTGCCAGCAACAAAGCCGGGGAGACCCAGTACTTC. Its translation: CASNKAGETQYF. The complete variable domain, with remaining parts taken from reference TRBV9 and TRBJ2-5, reads DSGVTQTPKHLITATGQRVTLRCSPRSGDLSVYWYQQSLDQGLQFLIQYYNGEERAKGNILERFSAQQFPDLHSELNLSSLELGDSALYFCASNKAGETQYFGPGTRLLVL.

The rearrangement joins TRBV11-3 to TRBJ2-3; D gene unclear. The CDR3 extends over 14 amino acids. CDR1 and CDR2 (germline): SGHNT, YENEEA. Trimming took off 7 bases at V and 2 bases at J, with 13 bases between the two ends. The CDR3 is CASTPRRNTDTQYF. CDR3 sequence (DNA): TGTGCCAGCACCCCACGGAGAAACACAGATACGCAGTATTTT.

V is TRBV5-4 and J is TRBJ2-3; 10 bases align to TRBD2. CDR1 is SGHNT and CDR2 is YYREEE in the germline V gene (reference sequence). V gave up 0 bases and J gave up 4 bases; unmatched junction bases: 5. CDR3 size: 16 residues. The CDR3 DNA reads as TGTGCCAGCAGCTTGGCCGAGCGGGGGGGCCCAGATACGCAGTATTTT. Translation gives CASSLAERGGPDTQYF.

The chain couples TRBV7-9 to TRBJ2-6; D unresolved. CDR3 length: 16 residues. Trimming took 8 bases from V and 3 from J, leaving 17 bases between them. CDR1 is SEHNR, CDR2 FQNEAQ, per germline (reference sequence). The CDR3 DNA follows: TGTGCCAGCCGAGGAATGCTTAAGAGTGGGGCCAACGTCCTGACTTTC. Encoded protein: CASRGMLKSGANVLTF.

The rearrangement joins TRBV28 to TRBJ1-2; 9 bases line up with TRBD1. V lost 5 bases to trimming and J lost 4 bases; unmatched junction nucleotides: 14. The CDR3 covers 17 residues. Per the germline V gene, CDR1 is MDHEN and CDR2 is SYDVKM. The CDR3 region is CASSPFTGTGHAYGYTF. The CDR3 DNA sequence: TGTGCCAGCAGTCCATTTACGGGGACAGGGCACGCCTATGGCTACACCTTC.

In DNA form, the CDR3 reads TGTGCCAGCTCACCGTTGGATTTTGGAAACAATGAGCAGTTCTTC. This encodes CASSPLDFGNNEQFF. This chain connects TRBV18 to TRBJ2-1; D is unresolved. Trimming took off 3 bases at V and 5 bases at J, with 14 bases between the two ends. CDR3 size: 15 residues. Looked up from germline, CDR1 is KGHSH and CDR2 is LQKENI.

This chain joins TRBV9 and TRBJ2-2; 7 nucleotides agree with TRBD1. The CDR3 totals 15 residues. Germline V gene sequence: CDR1 SGDLS, CDR2 YYNGEE. Trimming at V came to 4 bases and at J to 6 bases, leaving 9 bases not matched to a gene. The CDR3 DNA sequence: TGTGCCAGCAGCTTCGAGGGGGCGCCTGCCGGGGAGCTGTTTTTT. It is translated as CASSFEGAPAGELFF.

The chain carries TRBV7-2 and TRBJ2-1; 8 bases map to TRBD1. After removal of 5 bases from V and 6 bases from J, the junction contained 6 bases not matched to a gene. The germline V gene has CDR1 SGHTA and CDR2 FQGNSA. The length of the CDR3 is 14 residues. Here the CDR3 reads CASSPRGRVNEQFF. In DNA form, the CDR3 reads TGTGCCAGCAGCCCCAGGGGGCGCGTCAATGAGCAGTTCTTC.

The chain is built from TRBV5-4 and TRBJ2-7, with TRBD2 identical over 7 bases. With V trimmed by 1 base and J by 5 bases, 9 bases remained unmatched. There are 15 residues in the CDR3. Germline CDR1 SGHNT, CDR2 YYREEE (reference sequence). The CDR3 is CASSLLGGKLNEQYF. CDR3 nucleotide sequence: TGTGCCAGCAGCTTGCTGGGGGGGAAGCTGAACGAGCAGTACTTC.

The V gene is TRBV11-2, the J gene TRBJ1-3; the D is unclear. Trimming left V 1 base short and J 7 bases short, with 5 bases between. The germline CDR1 and CDR2 sequences are SGHAT and FQNNGV. This CDR3 comprises 12 residues. CDR3 loop: CASSLGANTIYF. The CDR3 DNA follows: TGTGCCAGCAGCTTAGGCGCGAACACCATATATTTT.

V usage is TRBV7-1 and J usage is TRBJ2-3; D possibly matches TRBD1 or TRBD2 (5 bases each). TRBV7-1 is recorded as an ORF, its role being uncertain. This CDR3 has 13 amino acids. V was cut by 6 bases and J by 6 bases, with 13 bases left in between. CDR3 sequence reads: CASSDGGRDTQYF. DNA for the CDR3: TGTGCCAGCAGTGATGGGGGACGCGATACGCAGTATTTT.

The genes are TRBV29-1 and TRBJ2-2; D is ambiguous. This CDR3 has 12 amino acids. Deletions cut 4 bases from V and 6 bases from J, with 9 bases between. Per germline, CDR1 SQVTM and CDR2 ANQGSEA. The CDR3 bases are TGCAGCGTTGGAACCCTGGCCGGGGAGCTGTTTTTT. This sequence encodes CSVGTLAGELFF.

CDR3 nucleotides: TGTGCCAGCAGCCACCGGGACTATTTGACAGATACGCAGTATTTT. Residues: CASSHRDYLTDTQYF. This chain joins TRBV14 and TRBJ2-3; 7 bases are a match to TRBD2. Germline CDR1 reads SGHDN; CDR2 reads FVKESK. The CDR3 totals 15 residues. After removal of 3 bases from V and 3 bases from J, the junction contained 6 bases not matched to a gene.